Following are 29 T cell receptor beta chains from one sample sequenced in a study of cytomegalovirus exposure and HLA in healthy donors (dated by TCRdb to 2015 to 2018). Libraries were prepared through the immunoSEQ multiplex PCR assay. For the multiplex PCR, a mixture combining 60 forward primers for TCR Vbeta segments and 13 reverse primers for TCR Jbeta segments was used. TCRdb mirrors the immuneACCESS table, restricted to in-frame sequences. Some clones are absent from its copies; in checked studies, under half trace to an unresolved V gene, and the reason for the others is unknown. This specimen's table enumerates 110,000 to 150,000 clones. About 2% of the sample belongs to the ten largest clones. Sample: PBMCs. The receptors shown here come from a woman aged 18-29 years in good health and CMV-seronegative.

The CDR3 region is CASSLVRSAGASYNEQFF. The CDR3 region has the DNA TGTGCCAGCAGTTTAGTGAGGAGTGCGGGAGCCTCCTACAATGAGCAGTTCTTC. The V gene is TRBV27, the J gene TRBJ2-1; TRBD2 agrees at 7 bases. From germline, CDR1 is MNHEY and CDR2 SMNVEV (reference sequence). The CDR3 runs 18 residues. Unmatched junction bases numbered 10, after V lost 2 bases and J lost 0 bases.

The chain joins TRBV28 to TRBJ1-1; D ambiguous. This CDR3 is 12 amino acids long. The ends were cut back, 7 bases at V and 5 bases at J, with 11 bases in the middle. Germline V CDR1 and CDR2: MDHEN, SYDVKM. The CDR3 loop is CASISPGTEAFF. Here the CDR3 DNA reads TGTGCCAGCATAAGCCCGGGAACTGAAGCTTTCTTT.

The V gene is TRBV6-4, the J gene TRBJ1-1; D remains unclear. This CDR3 region has 14 residues. V was pared by 4 bases and J by 1 base, with 10 bases between. Germline-derived CDR1 and CDR2 are MRHNA and SNTAGT. The CDR3, as DNA: TGTGCCAGCAGTGTCGGTGGAGAGAACACTGAAGCTTTCTTT. Amino acid sequence: CASSVGGENTEAFF.

This chain uses TRBV6-5 with TRBJ2-5; 7 bases are a match to TRBD2. The CDR3 extends over 13 amino acids. Trimming removed 6 bases from V and 4 bases from J; junction bases left unmatched: 5. The V gene's germline CDR1 is MNHEY and CDR2 SVGAGI. The CDR3 loop is CASSRTSRETQYF. The CDR3 DNA follows: TGTGCCAGCAGCCGGACTAGTCGAGAGACCCAGTACTTC.

The chain recombines TRBV10-2 with TRBJ1-1; D is unresolved. Trimming cost V 4 bases and J 7 bases, with 7 bases left between them. The CDR3 is made up of 11 amino acids. Germline values: CDR1 WSHSY, CDR2 SAAADI. The CDR3 region has the DNA TGCGCCAGCAGTGGAGGCAGTGAAGCTTTCTTT. This codes for CASSGGSEAFF.

The genes are TRBV30 and TRBJ2-2; D is possibly TRBD1 (6 bases). V lost 6 bases, J lost 0 bases, and 11 bases lay in between. The CDR3 spans 14 residues. CDR1 and CDR2 (germline): GTSNPN, SVGIG (reference sequence). In nucleotides, the CDR3 is TGTGCCTGCTTCAGGGGTTCGAACACCGGGGAGCTGTTTTTT. This translates into CACFRGSNTGELFF.

J is TRBJ2-1 and V is TRBV5-4, with D possibly matching TRBD2 (6 bases). Trimming removed 3 bases from V and 4 bases from J, with 14 bases in between. Germline values: CDR1 SGHNT, CDR2 YYREEE (reference sequence). The CDR3 loop spans 15 amino acids. Here the CDR3 DNA reads TGTGCCAGCAGCTGGTCGGGAGTTGGGTACAATGAGCAGTTCTTC. This codes for CASSWSGVGYNEQFF.

The J gene is TRBJ1-2, the V gene TRBV29-1; D unclear. Germline loops: CDR1 SQVTM, CDR2 ANQGSEA. The CDR3 has 11 residues. V gave up 7 bases and J gave up 5 bases, with 11 bases separating them. CDR3 amino acids: CSERRAYGYTF. The CDR3 bases are TGCAGCGAGAGGCGGGCATATGGCTACACCTTC.

The gene calls are TRBV7-2 and TRBJ2-5, with D possibly matching TRBD1 (5 bases). This CDR3 is built from 15 residues. Germline V gene data show CDR1 as SGHTA and CDR2 as FQGNSA. Between the trimmed V and J ends, which lost 1 base and 2 bases, there was a span of 11 bases. The CDR3 loop is CASSLDAGPQETQYF. CDR3 DNA sequence: TGTGCCAGCAGCTTAGACGCAGGGCCGCAAGAGACCCAGTACTTC.

The rearrangement links TRBV10-3 to TRBJ2-1; 13 positions match TRBD2. The CDR3 has 16 amino acids. The V and J ends lost 3 bases and 9 bases, in that order; junction bases with no gene match: 8. Germline V gene lookup returns CDR1 ENHRY and CDR2 SYGVKD. This chain's CDR3 is CAISEPWTSGSSEQFF. CDR3 nucleotides: TGTGCCATCAGTGAACCCTGGACTAGCGGGAGTAGTGAGCAGTTCTTC.

The chain combines TRBV9 with TRBJ2-5; D perhaps matches TRBD1 (5 bases). The germline CDR1 and CDR2 sequences are SGDLS and YYNGEE. V was shortened by 1 base and J by 1 base, with 14 bases between the two germline ends. The CDR3 length is 16 residues. CDR3 bases: TGTGCCAGCAGCGTAAGTGGTCGGCAGGGCCAAGAGACCCAGTACTTC. Protein product: CASSVSGRQGQETQYF.

V is TRBV4-3 and J is TRBJ1-2, with 9 nucleotides matching TRBD1. The germline V gene has CDR1 LGHNA and CDR2 YSLEER. Trimming removed 0 bases from V and 4 bases from J; junction bases left unmatched: 9. The CDR3 spans 17 residues. The CDR3 spells CASSQEGQGGFGYGYTF. The CDR3 nucleotides read TGCGCCAGCAGCCAAGAGGGACAGGGAGGATTTGGCTATGGCTACACCTTC.

The chain is built from TRBV18 and TRBJ1-1; unclear D gene. Germline CDR1 is KGHSH and CDR2 is LQKENI. Trimming left V 2 bases short and J 0 bases short, with 10 bases between. This CDR3 comprises 15 residues. DNA for the CDR3: TGTGCCAGCTCACCAACCGTAGAGATGAACACTGAAGCTTTCTTT. Translated: CASSPTVEMNTEAFF.

This chain uses TRBV29-1 with TRBJ2-5; 9 bases line up with TRBD1. The tail of the sequence fits TRBJ2-7 better, so the J call may be wrong. Per the germline V gene, CDR1 is SQVTM and CDR2 is ANQGSEA. CDR3 size: 13 residues. The chain's CDR3 is CSVVRDRAVEQYF. As DNA, the CDR3 is TGCAGCGTTGTCAGGGACAGGGCGGTCGAGCAGTACTTC.

This chain connects TRBV6-5 to TRBJ2-7; 8 bases align to TRBD1. The germline gives CDR1 MNHEY, CDR2 SVGAGI. This CDR3 is 15 amino acids long. V was clipped by 6 bases and J by 3 bases; unmatched bases: 10. CDR3 DNA: TGTGCCAGCAGCTCCGACAGGGGAGTAAGCTACGAGCAGTACGTC. Residues: CASSSDRGVSYEQYV.

The chain has TRBV19 and TRBJ2-1; 11 positions agree with TRBD1. The CDR3 spans 16 residues. Germline V gene lookup returns CDR1 LNHDA and CDR2 SQIVND (reference sequence). V lost 3 bases, J lost 12 bases, and 13 bases stayed unmatched. The CDR3 region is CASSIRTGGLSGGQFF. CDR3 coding DNA: TGTGCCAGTAGTATCAGGACAGGGGGCTTGAGTGGTGGGCAGTTCTTC.

This chain connects TRBV18 to TRBJ2-7, with a tentative D call TRBD1 (6 bases). Germline CDR1 KGHSH, CDR2 LQKENI. The CDR3 totals 15 residues. The germline V and J ends were trimmed by 2 bases and 2 bases, with 13 bases remaining between them. CDR3 amino acids: CASSPNHRETYEQYF. In nucleotides, the CDR3 is TGTGCCAGCTCACCAAACCACAGGGAAACCTACGAGCAGTACTTC.

The chain has TRBV18 and TRBJ1-1; D is possibly TRBD1 (6 bases). V was trimmed by 0 bases and J by 10 bases, leaving 27 bases between them. This CDR3 comprises 18 residues. Germline V lookup: CDR1 KGHSH, CDR2 LQKENI. CDR3 loop: CASSPPKGGNTGTGGAFF. Here the CDR3 DNA reads TGTGCCAGCTCACCACCGAAGGGGGGGAACACAGGAACGGGTGGAGCTTTCTTT.

The chain joins TRBV7-8 to TRBJ1-3, with D perhaps TRBD1 (5 bases). CDR1 is SGHVS and CDR2 is FQNEAQ in the germline V gene. Between the trimmed V and J ends, which lost 10 bases and 4 bases, there was a span of 14 bases. This CDR3 has 13 residues. Written as DNA, the CDR3 is TGTGCCACCGGACAAGGTGGAGGAAACACCATATATTTT. Amino acids: CATGQGGGNTIYF.

Written as DNA, the CDR3 is TGTGCCAGCAGCGTAGATAGCGGGAGCACCGGGGAGCTGTTTTTT. Amino acid sequence: CASSVDSGSTGELFF. The chain links TRBV9 to TRBJ2-2, with 9 bases aligning to TRBD2. This CDR3 contains 15 residues. Germline loops: CDR1 SGDLS, CDR2 YYNGEE. V shed 0 bases, J shed 4 bases, and the junction held 1 base outside the gene matches.

The V and J genes are TRBV19 and TRBJ1-2, with a weak D call TRBD1 (6 bases). Trimming removed 0 bases at V and 2 bases at J, with 7 bases between. The CDR3 runs 14 residues. In germline, CDR1 is LNHDA, CDR2 SQIVND (reference sequence). The CDR3 here is CASSIDTGNYGYTF. The CDR3 coding sequence is TGTGCCAGTAGTATAGATACAGGGAACTATGGCTACACCTTC.

V and J are TRBV5-1 and TRBJ1-2; no reliable D call. The CDR3 loop spans 12 amino acids. V was pared by 4 bases and J by 2 bases, with 6 bases between. CDR1 SGHRS and CDR2 YFSETQ come from the germline V gene. For the CDR3, the DNA is TGCGCCAGCAGCACCGGGAACTATGGCTACACCTTC. Protein product: CASSTGNYGYTF. Drawing the rest from reference TRBV5-1 and TRBJ1-2, the complete variable domain is KAGVTQTPRYLIKTRGQQVTLSCSPISGHRSVSWYQQTPGQGLQFLFEYFSETQRNKGNFPGRFSGRQFSNSRSEMNVSTLELGDSALYLCASSTGNYGYTFGSGTRLTVV.

The chain employs TRBV5-4 and TRBJ1-1; TRBD1 aligns across 8 bases. V gave up 4 bases and J gave up 2 bases; unmatched junction bases: 4. CDR1 is SGHNT, CDR2 YYREEE, per germline (reference sequence). This CDR3 is 14 amino acids long. In DNA form, the CDR3 reads TGTGCCAGCAGCCTGGGACAGGCAAACACTGAAGCTTTCTTT. It specifies CASSLGQANTEAFF.

The rearrangement links TRBV14 to TRBJ1-1; D is possibly TRBD1 (6 bases). Trimming took 3 bases from V and 4 from J, leaving 15 bases between them. CDR3 size: 15 residues. Germline lookup yields CDR1 SGHDN and CDR2 FVKESK. CDR3 coding DNA: TGTGCCAGCAGCCATCCTGAGGGAGGGGGCACTGAAGCTTTCTTT. As protein: CASSHPEGGGTEAFF.

This chain links TRBV10-3 with TRBJ2-7, with 11 bases fitting TRBD2. The CDR3 has 15 amino acids. Germline CDR1 reads ENHRY; CDR2 reads SYGVKD. V lost 6 bases to trimming and J lost 0 bases; unmatched junction nucleotides: 4. In DNA form, the CDR3 reads TGTGCCATCAGAGGGACTAGCGGTATCTCCTACGAGCAGTACTTC. Amino acid sequence: CAIRGTSGISYEQYF.

A remark on this clone: Germline is not matched at one junction end, which may reflect a read error. The rearrangement links TRBV7-9 to TRBJ2-7; 10 bases fit TRBD2. CDR1 is SEHNR and CDR2 is FQNEAQ in the germline V gene (reference sequence). This CDR3 region has 13 residues. This chain's CDR3 is CASSLESGRASSF. CDR3 coding DNA: TGTGCCAGCAGCTTAGAGAGCGGGAGGGCCAGTTCATTC.

The CDR3 coding sequence is TGCAGCGTTGGTTACTTGAGGGAGACCCAGTACTTC. Translating gives CSVGYLRETQYF. The V and J genes are TRBV29-1 and TRBJ2-5; D ambiguous. The CDR3 has 12 amino acids. Germline CDR1 and CDR2: SQVTM and ANQGSEA. The ends were cut back, 4 bases at V and 5 bases at J, with 11 bases in the middle.

CDR3 sequence reads: CACYRRTLLNTEAFF. In DNA form, the CDR3 reads TGTGCCTGCTACCGCAGGACACTTTTGAACACTGAAGCTTTCTTT. The chain links TRBV30 to TRBJ1-1; tentatively, D is TRBD1 (5 bases). CDR1 is GTSNPN, CDR2 SVGIG, per germline (reference sequence). This CDR3 comprises 15 residues. The V and J ends lost 6 bases and 0 bases respectively, with 17 bases between them. Full variable domain (missing parts from reference TRBV30 and TRBJ1-1): SQTIHQWPATLVQPVGSPLSLECTVEGTSNPNLYWYRQAAGRGLQLLFYSVGIGQISSEVPQNLSASRPQDRQFILSSKKLLLSDSGFYLCACYRRTLLNTEAFFGQGTRLTVV.

This chain uses TRBV25-1 with TRBJ1-4; possibly TRBD1 for D (6 bases). CDR3 length: 16 residues. With 8 bases removed from V and 4 bases from J, the gap between germline ends came to 20 bases. Germline CDR1 is MGHDK and CDR2 is SYGVNS. The CDR3 DNA is TGTGCCAGCGCTCCAGGGGAAGGGTTCTTTAATGAAAAACTGTTTTTT. It specifies CASAPGEGFFNEKLFF.